Shown below are 20 T cell receptor beta chains from a single sample sequenced in a study of shared clonotypes between healthy human individuals. Profiling relied on immunoSEQ multiplex PCR, and the TCRdb table lists in-frame clones only, not all of them. Among about 110,000 clones listed, around 71% were seen once. The sample taken for sequencing was memory CD8+ T cells sorted from blood. Subset denoted: CD45RO+ cells pooled with CCR7-negative TemRA cells. The receptor set was obtained from a woman aged 25-40 years in good health.

This sequence joins TRBV5-1 and TRBJ2-1; the match to TRBD1 covers 7 bases. Trimming took 1 base from V and 0 from J; bases not matched to a gene: 13. The CDR3 sequence is 19 residues long. Germline V gene data show CDR1 as SGHRS and CDR2 as YFSETQ. The CDR3 loop reads CASSLRFRGSGSSYNEQFF. The CDR3 DNA follows: TGCGCCAGCAGCTTGAGGTTCAGGGGGAGTGGGAGCTCCTACAATGAGCAGTTCTTC.

This chain links TRBV7-6 with TRBJ2-7; a possible D gene is TRBD2 (6 bases). Germline V gene sequence: CDR1 SGHVS, CDR2 FNYEAQ. CDR3 length equals 13 residues. V gave up 5 bases and J gave up 7 bases, with 15 bases separating them. CDR3 in amino acids: CASSPPGEMEQYF. The CDR3 nucleotides are TGTGCCAGCAGCCCCCCGGGGGAGATGGAGCAGTACTTC.

V and J are TRBV5-1 and TRBJ2-7; D remains unclear. Between the trimmed V and J ends, which lost 2 bases and 4 bases, there was a span of 10 bases. Germline loops: CDR1 SGHRS, CDR2 YFSETQ. This CDR3 has 13 residues. The CDR3 DNA reads as TGCGCCAGCAGCTTTACGGGTCATTACGAGCAGTACTTC. This gives the protein CASSFTGHYEQYF.

This clone has a count of ten or more. The J gene is TRBJ2-7, the V gene TRBV28; D gene ambiguous. The length of the CDR3 is 11 residues. Germline CDR1 MDHEN, CDR2 SYDVKM. V lost 10 bases and J lost 0, with 7 bases in between. CDR3 nucleotides: TGTGCCACCGCAACCTCCTACGAGCAGTACTTC. It is translated as CATATSYEQYF.

This clone has just a few counts. V gene TRBV2 combines with J gene TRBJ2-1; 8 bases fit TRBD2. The J segment lost 9 bases and the V segment lost 6 bases, leaving 16 bases of the junction unmatched. The CDR3 loop spans 16 amino acids. The germline V gene has CDR1 SNHLY and CDR2 FYNNEI. The CDR3 bases are TGTGCCAGCAGCCCTAAGGTGGGACTAGTCATGGTTGAGCAGTTCTTC. This codes for CASSPKVGLVMVEQFF.

The V call is TRBV27, the J call TRBJ2-7; 9 bases map to TRBD1. CDR1 and CDR2 from the germline V gene are MNHEY and SMNVEV (reference sequence). V shed 2 bases and J 7 bases; nucleotides not matched to a gene: 9. The CDR3 runs 15 residues. In nucleotides, the CDR3 is TGTGCCAGCAGTTTACCGGGACAGGGATTCTTGGAGCAGTACTTC. Its protein is CASSLPGQGFLEQYF.

The J gene is TRBJ2-7, the V gene TRBV10-3; perhaps D is TRBD1 or TRBD2 (5 bases each). Germline V gene sequence: CDR1 ENHRY, CDR2 SYGVKD. The length of the CDR3 is 11 residues. V was pared by 10 bases and J by 5 bases, with 12 bases between. The CDR3 spells CATYEGNEQYF. The CDR3 DNA sequence: TGTGCCACCTATGAGGGGAACGAGCAGTACTTC.

This clone occurred many times. V is TRBV27 and J is TRBJ2-5, with D unresolved. The DNA end is more similar to TRBJ2-7, so the J call may be wrong. Per the germline V gene, CDR1 is MNHEY and CDR2 is SMNVEV (reference sequence). This CDR3 contains 12 residues. This chain's CDR3 is CATFTSSYEQYF. Written as DNA, the CDR3 is TGTGCCACCTTTACGAGCTCCTACGAGCAGTACTTC.

This clone was counted a few times. V and J are TRBV19 and TRBJ2-2, with D tentatively TRBD2 (5 bases). CDR3 length equals 13 residues. Deletions cut 8 bases from V and 6 bases from J, with 13 bases between. Germline CDR1 reads LNHDA; CDR2 reads SQIVND (reference sequence). CDR3 nucleotide sequence: TGTGCCAGTCAACTAGAAGAGGCCGGGGAGCTGTTTTTT. This encodes CASQLEEAGELFF.

This clone was seen ten or more times. V and J are TRBV4-2 and TRBJ2-7; D not certain. CDR1 and CDR2 from the germline V gene are LGHNA and YNFKEQ. CDR3 size: 14 residues. Trimming stripped 1 base from V and 5 bases from J, with 12 bases between. The CDR3 nucleotides are TGTGCCAGCAGCCAAGCCGACGACGTCGACGAGCAGTACTTC. Protein sequence: CASSQADDVDEQYF.

The J gene is TRBJ2-2, the V gene TRBV29-1; tentatively, D is TRBD2 (5 bases). Germline assignment: CDR1 SQVTM and CDR2 ANQGSEA. Deletions cut 7 bases from V and 7 bases from J, with 16 bases between. The CDR3 spans 13 residues. The CDR3 region has the DNA TGCAGCGCCCGCCCGGGGAAGGTCGGGGAGCTGTTTTTT. It translates to CSARPGKVGELFF.

V and J are TRBV27 and TRBJ2-3; D unclear. Germline V CDR1 and CDR2: MNHEY, SMNVEV (reference sequence). CDR3 length: 15 residues. Between the trimmed V and J ends, which lost 1 base and 3 bases, there was a span of 11 bases. DNA for the CDR3: TGTGCCAGCAGTTTATATGGGTGGGCGACAGATACGCAGTATTTT. This encodes CASSLYGWATDTQYF.

In its sample, this clone was seen many times. V gene TRBV19 combines with J gene TRBJ2-7; perhaps TRBD1 as D (6 bases). V lost 1 base, J lost 0 bases, and 13 bases lay in between. Germline V gene lookup returns CDR1 LNHDA and CDR2 SQIVND (reference sequence). The CDR3 runs 16 residues. CDR3: CASSIGSGHYSYEQYF. CDR3 bases: TGTGCCAGTAGTATAGGGTCGGGACATTACTCCTACGAGCAGTACTTC.

The CDR3 region has the DNA TGTGCCAGCAGTCTTTCTGGACAGGGACCTAATCAGCCCCAGCATTTT. Protein: CASSLSGQGPNQPQHF. The V call is TRBV28, the J call TRBJ1-5, with 8 positions matching TRBD1. The CDR3 loop spans 16 amino acids. J was trimmed by 4 bases and V by 5 bases; bases with no gene match: 10. CDR1 is MDHEN, CDR2 SYDVKM, per germline.

This clone was picked up a small number of times. The genes are TRBV7-9 and TRBJ1-5; D uncertain. This CDR3 has 15 residues. The germline V gene encodes CDR1 SEHNR and CDR2 FQNEAQ (reference sequence). Trimming cost V 5 bases and J 5 bases, with 16 bases left between them. DNA for the CDR3: TGTGCCAGCAGCAGTGGCCACGCTGGGGATCAGCCCCAGCATTTT. Translating it yields CASSSGHAGDQPQHF.

J is TRBJ2-2 and V is TRBV2; no clear D gene. Germline CDR1 is SNHLY and CDR2 is FYNNEI. V gave up 7 bases and J gave up 4 bases, with 13 bases separating them. This CDR3 spans 14 amino acids. The CDR3 loop reads CASKGEVGTGELFF. The CDR3 DNA is TGTGCCAGCAAAGGCGAGGTGGGCACCGGGGAGCTGTTTTTT.

The V gene is TRBV30, the J gene TRBJ2-7; tentatively, D is TRBD2 (5 bases). This CDR3 has 15 amino acids. The V and J ends lost 3 bases and 0 bases respectively, with 15 bases between them. Looked up from germline, CDR1 is GTSNPN and CDR2 is SVGIG (reference sequence). The CDR3 reads CAWSAGGYGSYEQYF. The CDR3 DNA sequence: TGTGCCTGGAGCGCCGGAGGATACGGCTCCTACGAGCAGTACTTC.

The rearrangement joins TRBV5-1 to TRBJ2-7, with 8 bases matching TRBD2. The CDR3 is 15 residues long. Germline loops: CDR1 SGHRS, CDR2 YFSETQ. J gave up 3 bases and V 4 bases, and 9 bases lay outside the gene matches. CDR3 sequence: CASSPSGGASYEQYF. CDR3 DNA: TGCGCCAGCAGCCCCTCGGGGGGGGCGAGCTACGAGCAGTACTTC.

The chain uses TRBV11-2 and TRBJ1-5; D possibly corresponds to TRBD1 (5 bases). V was cut by 5 bases and J by 5 bases, with 10 bases left in between. The CDR3 consists of 13 residues. CDR1 SGHAT and CDR2 FQNNGV come from the germline V gene. The CDR3 nucleotides read TGTGCCAGCAGCGCCCAAGGGGATCAGCCCCAGCATTTT. Residues: CASSAQGDQPQHF.

V and J are TRBV4-1 and TRBJ1-5; maybe TRBD1 (5 bases). Germline V gene data show CDR1 as MGHRA and CDR2 as YSYEKL. Trimming took off 2 bases at V and 0 bases at J, with 8 bases between the two ends. CDR3 size: 15 residues. The CDR3 reads CASSQQGDSNQPQHF. DNA of the CDR3: TGCGCCAGCAGCCAACAGGGAGATAGCAATCAGCCCCAGCATTTT.